This note documents a single T cell receptor (beta chain) sequence. Its antigen remains unidentified. CDR1 and CDR2 from the germline V gene are SNHLY and FYNNEI. The CDR3 runs 12 residues. The V gene lost 4 bases and the J gene lost 13 bases, with 17 bases spanning the gap. This entry is derived from a study of cytomegalovirus exposure and HLA in healthy donors. Findings of the study overall: HLA allele associations emerged for roughly 16,000 TCR beta sequences in a later analysis, at 0.05 false discovery rate.

60 Vbeta and 13 Jbeta primers were used in PCR. Sequencing used immunoSEQ multiplex PCR; TCRdb keeps in-frame clones, though not all of them. The repertoire consists of around 150,000 clones, with roughly four fifths occurring once and the leading ten covering approximately 2.1%. This clonotype originated in a woman under 30 in good health and CMV-seronegative. Sequencing used PBMCs. The chain couples TRBV2 to TRBJ2-7; D is unclear. This CDR3 reads CASSARYRSYYF. The CDR3 nucleotides are TGTGCCAGCAGTGCCCGATACAGATCTTACTACTTC.